The next 7 T cell receptor beta chains were all read from a single sample in a study of T cell responses to AZD1222 COVID-19 vaccine (dated by TCRdb to the early 2020s). The time point label corresponds to: baseline before first vaccination. Library preparation was by the immunoSEQ multiplex PCR assay. TCRdb obtained this table from immuneACCESS and retained in-frame rearrangements with V and J assigned. These tables miss some clones; where compared with another copy, unresolved V genes account for less than half of the shortfall, and the remainder is unexplained. The sample table holds some 150,000 clones, of which roughly nine tenths were seen once. 1.5% to 2% of the sample goes to the ten largest clones. This sample comprised peripheral blood, obtained on day 0 of AZD1222 vaccination. The receptors were sampled from an adult in good health.

The CDR3 DNA follows: TGTGCTAGTGGTCCTTCAGGAAAATGGACTAGCGGGAGCCTTCGCGACAATGAGCAGTTCTTC. Residues: CASGPSGKWTSGSLRDNEQFF. The V gene is TRBV12-5, the J gene TRBJ2-1; 13 nucleotides match TRBD2. The CDR3 runs 21 residues. Looked up from germline, CDR1 is LGHNT and CDR2 is FRNRAP. V lost 5 bases and J lost 5; bases outside the gene matches: 21.

The J gene is TRBJ1-3, the V gene TRBV7-2, with a weak D call TRBD1 (6 bases). Between the trimmed V and J ends, which lost 4 bases and 2 bases, there was a span of 9 bases. The CDR3 contains 14 residues. CDR1 and CDR2 from the germline V gene are SGHTA and FQGNSA. The CDR3 is CASSSTGPGNTIYF. For the CDR3, the DNA is TGTGCCAGCAGCTCTACAGGGCCTGGAAACACCATATATTTT.

The chain combines TRBV10-1 with TRBJ2-5, with TRBD1 identical over 8 bases. The germline CDR1 and CDR2 sequences are WNHNN and SYGVQD (reference sequence). J lost 6 bases, V lost 4 bases, and 7 bases had no gene match. This CDR3 has 14 residues. CDR3 sequence (DNA): TGCGCCAGCAGTGGGGACAGGAGTTATCAGACCCAGTACTTC. Translating it yields CASSGDRSYQTQYF.

The rearrangement uses TRBV27 and TRBJ1-5; no clear D gene. This CDR3 spans 12 amino acids. In germline, CDR1 is MNHEY, CDR2 SMNVEV (reference sequence). The V end lost 7 bases, the J end lost 2 bases, and 6 bases lay between the germline ends. The CDR3 DNA reads as TGTGCCAGCAAAGAAGGCAATCAGCCCCAGCATTTT. This translates into CASKEGNQPQHF.

V gene TRBV6-2 or TRBV6-3 combines with J gene TRBJ1-6; weak D call: TRBD1 (5 bases). Per germline, CDR1 MNHEY and CDR2 SVGEGT. CDR3 length equals 14 residues. V was pared by 2 bases and J by 10 bases, with 12 bases between. CDR3 amino acids: CASSYGQGVSPLHF. CDR3 nucleotide sequence: TGTGCCAGCAGTTACGGCCAGGGTGTCTCACCCCTCCACTTT.

The V gene is TRBV4-3, the J gene TRBJ1-2; D uncertain. Trimming pared 1 base from V and 5 bases from J, leaving 14 bases between. Germline assignment: CDR1 LGHNA and CDR2 YSLEER. The CDR3 is 15 amino acids. Here the CDR3 DNA reads TGCGCCAGCAGCCAAGGGACTTCGACGGTTTATGGCTACACCTTC. Protein product: CASSQGTSTVYGYTF.

The chain employs TRBV24-1 and TRBJ1-1; no clear D. The CDR3 has 12 amino acids. Trimming shortened V by 4 bases and J by 2 bases, and 4 bases separated the two germline ends. The V gene's germline CDR1 is KGHDR and CDR2 SFDVKD. CDR3 sequence (DNA): TGTGCCACCAGTGACACTAACACTGAAGCTTTCTTT. Its protein is CATSDTNTEAFF.